These 26 T cell receptor delta chains share one sample of origin, sequenced in a study of γδ T cells in repeated Plasmodium falciparum infection. TCRdb reanalysed the multiplex PCR reads via CATT. Of around 46,000 delta-chain clones listed, roughly 1.6% are singletons. Vgamma9/Vdelta2+ and Vdelta2-negative gammadelta T cells were flow-sorted from PBMC for bulk sequencing. Sample: gamma-delta T cells from blood. The receptors shown here come from a pool of human donors (malaria-infected and uninfected, not separated).

This clone showed up just a few times. TCRdb's entry gives the protein of a much larger clone, which mismatches this DNA's translation at residue 6, likely from a read error; the protein reported here is translated from the DNA. The chain combines TRDV2 with TRDJ3; D is unresolved. The J gene, not given by TCRdb, was assigned here from a germline match of the nucleotide sequence. The CDR3 spans 18 residues. The V gene's germline CDR1 is GEAIGNYY and CDR2 EKD. Trimming removed 0 bases at V and 5 bases at J, with 16 bases between. CDR3 in DNA: TGTGCCTGTGACACCGCCACGCCAGGGGCCAGGGACACCCGACAGATGTTTTTC. Amino acid sequence: CACDTATPGARDTRQMFF.

This clone occurred many times. The same CDR3 is also encoded by other DNA sequences in this sample. The rearrangement uses TRDV2 and TRDJ1; D is undetermined. CDR3 length equals 16 residues. Germline CDR1 and CDR2: GEAIGNYY and EKD. V was clipped by 3 bases and J by 0 bases, with 16 bases between them. For the CDR3, the DNA is TGTGCCTGTGACGTACTCGGGGCTAAGTACACCGATAAACTCATCTTT. Translating it yields CACDVLGAKYTDKLIF.

About this clone itself: The protein TCRdb gives is from a much larger clone and does not agree with this DNA's translation at residue 6, likely a read error; the protein shown here comes from the DNA. CDR3 sequence reads: CALRECWGSRRKLIF. The CDR3 DNA follows: TGTGCCTTACGCGAATGCTGGGGGTCGCGACGTAAACTCATCTTT. The J gene is TRDJ1, the V gene TRDV3; 7 bases map to TRDD3. No J gene is reported in TCRdb; it was inferred here by comparing the DNA with germline. J gave up 7 bases and V 3 bases, and 17 bases lay outside the gene matches. Germline V lookup: CDR1 TVYSNPD, CDR2 GDNSRS (reference sequence). This CDR3 has 15 residues. The entire variable domain, with the rest obtained from reference TRDV3 and TRDJ1, is as follows: CDKVTQSSPDQTVASGSEVVLLCTYDTVYSNPDLFWYRIRPDYSFQFVFYGDNSRSEGADFTQGRFSVKHILTQKAFHLVISPVRTEDSATYYCALRECWGSRRKLIFGKGTRVTVEP.

This clone turned up a few times. TCRdb's protein, taken from a much larger clone, differs from this DNA's translation at residue 18, likely owing to a read error; the protein displayed comes from the DNA. CDR3: CALGEFGRGLRSTGGYYSYTDKLIF. In DNA form, the CDR3 reads TGCGCTCTTGGGGAGTTCGGGCGCGGCCTACGAAGTACTGGGGGATATTACTCGTACACCGATAAACTCATCTTT. V and J are TRDV1 and TRDJ1, with 11 bases lining up with TRDD3. Germline CDR1 and CDR2: TSWWSYY and QGS. The CDR3 loop spans 25 amino acids.

J is TRDJ1 and V is TRDV1, with D maybe TRDD3 (5 bases). The J gene, absent from TCRdb, was called here by matching the DNA to germline. The CDR3 runs to 19 residues. Trimming shortened V by 2 bases and J by 0 bases, and 22 bases separated the two germline ends. Germline V gives CDR1 TSWWSYY, CDR2 QGS. For the CDR3, the DNA is TGTGCTCTTGGGGAAAAGGTGAAAGTCGGCTGGGCGTACACCGATAAACTCATCTTT. It translates to CALGEKVKVGWAYTDKLIF.

This clone showed up many times. TCRdb's protein, taken from a much larger clone, differs from this DNA's translation at residue 14, likely owing to a read error; the protein displayed comes from the DNA. J is TRDJ1 and V is TRDV1, with TRDD3 matching over 9 bases. J was trimmed by 1 base and V by 1 base; bases with no gene match: 16. CDR3 length equals 20 residues. Germline-derived CDR1 and CDR2 are TSWWSYY and QGS. Written as DNA, the CDR3 is TGTGCTCTTGGGGAACGGAATCAGGGGGATACTCTCCTTGGCACCGATAAACTCATCTTT. Its protein is CALGERNQGDTLLGTDKLIF.

This clone was recorded a few times. A far larger clone differs by one base, so this is likely a read error. Other nucleotide sequences from this sample produce the same CDR3. The J gene is TRDJ1, the V gene TRDV1; tentative D call: TRDD2 (6 bases). TCRdb does not report a J gene; here it was assigned by matching the DNA to germline references. Germline V CDR1 and CDR2: TSWWSYY, QGS. V dropped 0 bases and J dropped 0 bases, with 32 bases sitting between them. This CDR3 contains 23 residues. The chain's CDR3 is CALGELPLLRGGWDSAYTDKLIF. The CDR3 DNA reads TGTGCTCTTGGGGAACTTCCACTCCTACGAGGGGGGTGGGACTCAGCGTACACCGATAAACTCATCTTT.

This clone was found a few times. TCRdb lists the protein of a much larger clone for this DNA, which differs at residue 16, so this is likely a read error; the protein given here is translated from the DNA itself. This chain joins TRDV1 and TRDJ1, with D possibly matching TRDD3 (6 bases). The J gene is not listed in TCRdb, so it was assigned here from a DNA match to germline. V dropped 1 base and J dropped 5 bases, with 35 bases sitting between them. The V gene's germline CDR1 is TSWWSYY and CDR2 QGS. The length of the CDR3 is 22 residues. In DNA, the CDR3 is TGTGCTCTTGGGGAACCCCCGCGGGGTCGGGGGCGTTCTGGGGCTGCCCTGGATAAACTCATCTTT. Its translation: CALGEPPRGRGRSGAALDKLIF.

This clone turned up a few times. This probably arose from a read error, given a far larger clone one base away. Other DNA sequences of this sample code for an identical CDR3. J gene calling gave no result, while the V gene is TRDV1; the table's D call TRDD3 went unverified against the DNA. This CDR3 has 19 residues. The germline CDR1 and CDR2 sequences are TSWWSYY and QGS. This chain's CDR3 is CALGELVGIGRKQADKLIF. The CDR3 DNA reads TGTGCTCTTGGGGAACTAGTTGGTATTGGGCGGAAACAAGCCGATAAACTTATCTTT.

With respect to this clone: It differs at one base from a far larger clone, so likely a read error. CDR3 in DNA: TGTGCTCTTGGGGAAACTTCCTACGTCTGGGGGACGAGACGGTACACCGATAAGCTCATCTTT. Its protein is CALGETSYVWGTRRYTDKLIF. Here the V gene is TRDV1, but the J gene went uncalled; TRDD3, as called in the table, went unchecked against the DNA. Germline CDR1 is TSWWSYY and CDR2 is QGS. The CDR3 has 21 amino acids.

This clone showed up many times. This chain links TRDV2 with TRDJ1, with 13 bases matching TRDD3. There are 17 residues in the CDR3. Losses at the gene ends were 3 bases for V and 4 bases for J; bases not matched to a gene: 10. The germline gives CDR1 GEAIGNYY, CDR2 EKD. CDR3 sequence reads: CACDLLTGGYGDDKLIF. CDR3 nucleotides: TGTGCCTGTGACCTACTTACTGGGGGATACGGAGACGATAAACTCATCTTT.

Concerning this clone itself: For this DNA, TCRdb reports the protein of a much larger clone, which diverges at residue 18, most likely from a read error; the protein presented here is translated directly from the DNA. The chain joins TRDV2 to TRDJ3; TRDD3 matches 8 bases. As TCRdb names no J gene, one was assigned here on the basis of a DNA match to germline. Germline assignment: CDR1 GEAIGNYY and CDR2 EKD. The CDR3 is 21 amino acids. The CDR3 sequence is CACAAFRSTGGRSWDTRRMFF. In DNA form, the CDR3 reads TGTGCCTGTGCGGCCTTCCGAAGTACTGGGGGTCGCTCCTGGGACACCCGACGGATGTTTTTC.

This clone was counted at least ten times. TCRdb's protein and the DNA translation differ at residue 12; the protein here comes from the DNA. The rearrangement uses TRDV1 and TRDJ3, with D perhaps matching TRDD3 (5 bases). Germline V gene sequence: CDR1 TSWWSYY, CDR2 QGS. The CDR3 is made up of 18 amino acids. The CDR3 bases are TGTGCTCTTGGGGAACGGGTAGTAACCGGGTGGGGCACCCGACAGATGTTTTTC. This encodes CALGERVVTGWGTRQMFF.

This clone qualifies as medium-sized. The gene calls are TRDV1 and TRDJ1, with 10 bases matching TRDD3. Trimming took 2 bases from V and 0 from J; bases not matched to a gene: 18. CDR3 length: 21 residues. Germline V gene lookup returns CDR1 TSWWSYY and CDR2 QGS. CDR3 in DNA: TGTGCTCTTGGGGAATGCCACCTAGACCGCGGGGGATACGGGTACACCGATAAACTCATCTTT. Encoded protein: CALGECHLDRGGYGYTDKLIF.

Of note for this clone: TCRdb lists the protein of a much larger clone for this DNA, which differs at residue 10, so this is likely a read error; the protein given here is translated from the DNA itself. The rearrangement joins TRDV2 to TRDJ1; D gene unclear. The J gene was not available in TCRdb and was assigned here by matching the DNA to germline segments. This CDR3 is 21 amino acids long. Per germline, CDR1 GEAIGNYY and CDR2 EKD. V gave up 0 bases and J gave up 0 bases, with 28 bases separating them. The chain's CDR3 is CACDTVSFSKGHRAYTDKLIF. The CDR3 DNA sequence: TGTGCCTGTGACACCGTTTCTTTTTCAAAGGGTCACCGCGCGTACACCGATAAACTCATCTTT.

This clone has a handful of counts. The protein in TCRdb stems from a much larger clone and differs at residue 13 from this DNA's translation, likely a read error; here the protein is translated from the DNA. The chain has TRDV2 and TRDJ1; 8 bases fit TRDD3. TCRdb lists no J gene, so it was determined here by aligning the DNA to germline. CDR3 length: 19 residues. Trimming cost V 0 bases and J 2 bases; bases outside gene matches: 16. The germline V gene has CDR1 GEAIGNYY and CDR2 EKD. The CDR3 DNA follows: TGTGCCTGTGACACCGTTATCCAACTGGGGGTTCGGCAAACCGATAAACTCATCTTT. As protein: CACDTVIQLGVRQTDKLIF.

To note about this clone: TCRdb lists the protein of a much larger clone for this DNA, which differs at residue 6, so this is likely a read error; the protein given here is translated from the DNA itself. The CDR3 reads CALGEERRCSGGYEGTYKLIF. CDR3 sequence (DNA): TGTGCTCTTGGGGAAGAACGGCGTTGTTCTGGGGGATATGAAGGAACTTATAAACTCATCTTT. The rearrangement links TRDV1 to TRDJ1; 10 nucleotides line up with TRDD3. TCRdb leaves out the J gene; it was filled in here by matching the DNA to germline. Germline V lookup: CDR1 TSWWSYY, CDR2 QGS. The CDR3 is made up of 21 amino acids. The V segment lost 2 bases and the J segment 6 bases; nucleotides outside the gene matches: 24.

This clone was counted between two and nine times. TCRdb's listed protein matches a much larger clone and diverges from this DNA's translation at residue 13, likely through a read error; the protein shown comes from the DNA. The genes are TRDV3 and TRDJ1, with 9 positions matching TRDD3. Trimming took 1 base from V and 3 from J; bases not matched to a gene: 18. The CDR3 is made up of 18 amino acids. Germline assignment: CDR1 TVYSNPD and CDR2 GDNSRS (reference sequence). This chain's CDR3 is CAFNRGRWGIKDSDKLIF. CDR3 nucleotide sequence: TGTGCCTTTAACAGGGGTCGTTGGGGGATAAAGGACTCCGATAAACTCATCTTT.

This clone was counted a few times. With only one base between it and a far larger clone, this is likely a read error. Additional DNA sequences in this sample encode the identical CDR3. The chain combines TRDV1 with TRDJ3, with TRDD3 identical over 10 bases. The J gene, absent from TCRdb, was called here by matching the DNA to germline. The CDR3 is made up of 26 amino acids. Germline V gene data show CDR1 as TSWWSYY and CDR2 as QGS. The CDR3 spells CALGGTKVQKGDTLREFSWDTRQMFF. DNA of the CDR3: TGTGCTCTTGGGGGAACTAAAGTCCAAAAGGGGGATACGCTTAGGGAGTTCTCCTGGGACACCAGACAGATGTTTTTC.

Remarks on this clone: This DNA's translation and the protein TCRdb lists, from a much larger clone, do not match at residue 18, likely due to a read error; the protein shown is translated from the DNA. The rearrangement joins TRDV1 to TRDJ1; 11 bases line up with TRDD3. The CDR3 runs to 20 residues. Germline-derived CDR1 and CDR2 are TSWWSYY and QGS. CDR3 sequence (DNA): TGTGCTCTTGGGGGCTGGACCATCAAGCTGGGGGATACAAGAAGCTTCAAACCCATCTTT. Amino acids: CALGGWTIKLGDTRSFKPIF.

This clone occurred many times. The J gene has no call, while the V gene is TRDV1; the D call of TRDD3 is as the table states it, not checked on the DNA. The germline CDR1 and CDR2 sequences are TSWWSYY and QGS. The CDR3 sequence is 22 residues long. The CDR3 sequence: CALGELGKGVLPGDGYSDKLTF. CDR3 DNA: TGTGCTCTTGGGGAACTGGGGAAGGGCGTCCTACCTGGGGATGGGTACAGCGATAAACTCACCTTT.

As to this clone: TCRdb's protein for this DNA is that of a much larger clone and differs from the translation at residue 3, likely a read error; the protein shown is the DNA translation. V is TRDV3 and J is TRDJ1; D is unresolved. Matching the DNA to germline supplied the J gene, which TCRdb does not give. V was pared by 3 bases and J by 2 bases, with 19 bases between. The germline gives CDR1 TVYSNPD, CDR2 GDNSRS (reference sequence). The CDR3 is 15 amino acids. In DNA, the CDR3 is TGTGCCTTAACGCTCCACTTCGCGGTGACCGATAAACTCATCTTT. This translates into CALTLHFAVTDKLIF.

This clone was observed many times. The TCRdb protein, from a much larger clone, departs from this DNA's translation at residue 11, likely by read error; the protein shown derives from the DNA. The CDR3 DNA reads TGTGCTCTTAGGAAATGGGGGATTTATGGCGCCGATAAACTCATCTTT. Encoded protein: CALRKWGIYGADKLIF. The chain couples TRDV1 to TRDJ1; 8 nucleotides line up with TRDD3. The germline V gene has CDR1 TSWWSYY and CDR2 QGS. V shed 8 bases, J shed 3 bases, and the junction held 14 bases outside the gene matches. The CDR3 is made up of 16 amino acids.

This clone was found a few times. A far larger clone is just one base off, so this is likely a read error. The sample contains more than one DNA sequence encoding this CDR3. This chain links TRDV1 with TRDJ1; D is uncertain. TCRdb supplies no J gene; here it was assigned by aligning the nucleotide sequence to germline. CDR1 and CDR2 from the germline V gene are TSWWSYY and QGS. The CDR3 length is 16 residues. The CDR3 nucleotides read TGTGCCCTTGGGTCCCCCGAGGGAAGGTGGACCGATAAACTCATCTTT. It yields the protein CALGSPEGRWTDKLIF.

This clone has a count of ten or more. Sequence at one end of the junction differs from germline and may be a read error. The V and J genes are TRDV1 and TRDJ1; 11 positions agree with TRDD3. This CDR3 comprises 24 residues. Germline V gene lookup returns CDR1 TSWWSYY and CDR2 QGS. The CDR3 is CALGGALYRALGDTRNGPTYKLIF. CDR3 DNA sequence: TGTGCTCTTGGGGGAGCCCTGTATCGGGCATTGGGGGATACGCGCAATGGACCCACCTATAAACTCATCTTT.

With respect to this clone: A far larger clone is one base from this, pointing to a likely read error. The same CDR3 also results from other DNA sequences found in this sample. J is TRDJ1 and V is TRDV3; TRDD3 agrees at 8 bases. TCRdb carries no J gene annotation; the J gene was assigned here by matching the DNA with germline. CDR3 length: 19 amino acids. The germline CDR1 and CDR2 sequences are TVYSNPD and GDNSRS (reference sequence). J lost 0 bases, V lost 2 bases, and 20 bases had no gene match. The CDR3 reads CAFYLPSRHWGPYTDKLIF. The CDR3, as DNA: TGTGCCTTTTACCTCCCTTCCCGTCACTGGGGGCCCTACACCGATAAACTCATCTTT. The variable domain in full, with the rest retrieved from reference TRDV3 and TRDJ1, is CDKVTQSSPDQTVASGSEVVLLCTYDTVYSNPDLFWYRIRPDYSFQFVFYGDNSRSEGADFTQGRFSVKHILTQKAFHLVISPVRTEDSATYYCAFYLPSRHWGPYTDKLIFGKGTRVTVEP.